The source of this TCR beta chain is a study of persistence of HIV-infected CD4 T cells. This was the immunoSEQ version 4 assay in survey mode. Here immunoSEQ multiplex PCR was the method, and the copy in TCRdb shows in-frame clones only, minus some. Altogether 20,000 to 25,000 clones are present, around two thirds being singletons, with the ten largest covering around 1.8%. As to this clone: Its antigen is still unknown.

Overlapping HIV-1 Gag 15-mer peptides at approximately 0.91 ug per peptide per mL were used. Responding CD4+ T cells were sorted by upregulation of both CD40 ligand and CD69. The V gene's germline CDR1 is LNHDA and CDR2 SQIVND (reference sequence). The CDR3 has 15 amino acids. Trimming pared 3 bases from V and 5 bases from J, leaving 13 bases between. This chain uses TRBV19 with TRBJ1-4; D unresolved. The sequence derives from an adult man with HIV who was CMV-seropositive. This material consisted of CD4+ T cells sorted from PBMCs after roughly 17-hour stimulation, taken from a patient who received antiretroviral therapy. CDR3 DNA: TGTGCCAGTAGTATTGCCGCGGGATTCAATGAAAAACTGTTTTTT. It yields the protein CASSIAAGFNEKLFF. Drawing the rest from reference TRBV19 and TRBJ1-4, the complete variable domain is DGGITQSPKYLFRKEGQNVTLSCEQNLNHDAMYWYRQDPGQGLRLIYYSQIVNDFQKGDIAEGYSVSREKKESFPLTVTSAQKNPTAFYLCASSIAAGFNEKLFFGSGTQLSVL.